This T cell receptor (beta chain) was sequenced during a study of T cell responses to AZD1222 COVID-19 vaccine. The study, taken as a whole, reports: Only six or seven AZD1222 recipients tested seropositive at baseline. Nearly half of spike-specific TCRs reportedly target variant regions that are unmutated in the B.1.351 and B.1.1.7 variants. Two AZD1222 administrations were followed by greater Spike-specific TCR breadth and depth. Females made up more of the donors, who were largely white British, and clonal diversity may have come out too low.

With 0 bases removed from V and 4 bases from J, the gap between germline ends came to 5 bases. The CDR3 runs to 13 residues. CDR1 SGHNT and CDR2 YYREEE come from the germline V gene (reference sequence). On this clone: What it binds is not known.

The protocol was immunoSEQ multiplex PCR, while the TCRdb copy is restricted to in-frame clones and leaves out a portion. The table includes approximately 140,000 clones, 92% detected once. The specimen was peripheral blood, collected on day 0 of AZD1222 vaccination. The rearrangement links TRBV5-4 to TRBJ2-1, with D unclear. The source of this sequence is an adult in good health. The CDR3 sequence: CASSLDSYNEQFF. As DNA, the CDR3 is TGTGCCAGCAGCTTGGACAGTTACAATGAGCAGTTCTTC. The variable domain in full, with the rest retrieved from reference TRBV5-4 and TRBJ2-1, is ETGVTQSPTHLIKTRGQQVTLRCSSQSGHNTVSWYQQALGQGPQFIFQYYREEENGRGNFPPRFSGLQFPNYSSELNVNALELDDSALYLCASSLDSYNEQFFGPGTRLTVL.